The sequence of this TCR beta chain was determined in a study of shared clonotypes between healthy human individuals. Study outcomes and limitations: It was only blood that was sampled, and tissue repertoires likely differ.

In the naive CD8 group, cells lacked CD45RO and were positively selected for CCR7, so terminally differentiated effector memory CD45RA+ cells were left out. Points on this clone: Its antigen is currently unknown.

TCRdb's table, derived via immunoSEQ multiplex PCR, lists solely in-frame clones and lacks some. The sample records fewer than 850,000 clones, roughly 96% being singletons. The V segment lost 3 bases and the J segment 0 bases; nucleotides outside the gene matches: 4. This CDR3 has 15 amino acids. Germline V gene sequence: CDR1 SGHNT, CDR2 YYREEE (reference sequence). Sequencing used naive CD8+ T cells sorted from blood. The receptor was isolated from a man aged 25 to 45 in good health. The V call is TRBV5-4, the J call TRBJ2-7; TRBD1 matches 9 bases. The CDR3 is CASSWGQGSSYEQYF. CDR3 nucleotides: TGTGCCAGCAGCTGGGGACAGGGATCCTCCTACGAGCAGTACTTC.